Included here is one T cell receptor (beta chain) sequence, with context. The table came from immunoSEQ multiplex PCR; TCRdb's copy has only in-frame clones and leaves some out. Of tens of thousands of clones listed, about 90% were seen once; the top ten hold about 3%. V trimming: 3 bases; J trimming: 6 bases; junction bases outside the gene matches: 7. Germline values: CDR1 SEHNR, CDR2 FQNEAQ (reference sequence). The CDR3 extends over 14 amino acids. The source of the sample is a study of cytomegalovirus exposure and HLA in healthy donors. The source is a man aged 18 to 30 in good health and CMV-seronegative. The rearrangement joins TRBV7-9 to TRBJ2-7; the match to TRBD1 covers 8 bases. The sequencing input was PBMCs. CDR3 bases: TGTGCCAGCAGCTTCAGACAGGGGAGCCGCGAGCAGTACTTC. Protein: CASSFRQGSREQYF.